This is a list of T cell receptor beta chains from one sample in a study of cytomegalovirus exposure and HLA in healthy donors. Sequenced by immunoSEQ multiplex PCR; TCRdb stores in-frame clones only, minus some. The table lists about 190,000 clones, over 80% of them singletons. The source material was PBMCs. Source of these receptors: a woman between 45 and 60 years old in good health and CMV-seropositive. Each CDR3 is given with its conserved first and last residue. D genes are given only for firm matches. Rows may omit the clone size; those that give it use once, few, many or a size class.

D gene,V gene,J gene,clone size,CDR3 DNA,CDR3 protein
TRBD1,TRBV4-2,TRBJ1-2,.,TGTGCCAGCAGCCAAGATTCGACAGGGGGCTATGGCTACACCTTC,CASSQDSTGGYGYTF
TRBD1,TRBV4-1,TRBJ2-7,.,TGCGCCAGCAGCCAGTACGGGACAGGGTCCTACGAGCAGTACTTC,CASSQYGTGSYEQYF
TRBD1,TRBV18,TRBJ1-5,.,TGTGCCAGCTCACCACCCGGGACAGGGGGCTCGTCCGGCAATCAGCCCCAGCATTTT,CASSPPGTGGSSGNQPQHF
TRBD1,TRBV27,TRBJ1-2,once,TGTGCCAGCAGTGCTACAGGGGTTAGCTATGGCTACACCTTC,CASSATGVSYGYTF
TRBD2,TRBV15,TRBJ2-7,.,TGTGCCACCAGCAGTCTAGCGGGGGGCCCGGAGCAGTACTTC,CATSSLAGGPEQYF
TRBD1,TRBV6-6,TRBJ2-7,once,TGTGCCAGCAGTAACTACAGGGGTGACGAGCAGTACTTC,CASSNYRGDEQYF
TRBD1,TRBV6-1,TRBJ2-1,.,TGTGCCAGCAGTGGGGGACAGAGCTACAATGAGCAGTTCTTC,CASSGGQSYNEQFF
TRBD1,TRBV5-1,TRBJ2-1,.,TGCGCCAGCAATAGTTGGACAGGGGATGAGCAGTTCTTC,CASNSWTGDEQFF
.,TRBV5-1,TRBJ1-3,.,TGCGCCAGCAGCCCTATCCCCGACAGAACTGCAGCCTCTGGAAACACCATATATTTT,CASSPIPDRTAASGNTIYF
.,TRBV2,TRBJ1-1,.,TGTGCCAGCAGTGGGACAGAGTTGAACACTGAAGCTTTCTTT,CASSGTELNTEAFF
.,TRBV5-5,TRBJ1-5,.,TGTGCCAGCAGCTTATCCCAGACTCCGGGCAATCAGCCCCAGCATTTT,CASSLSQTPGNQPQHF
TRBD1,TRBV6-6,TRBJ2-5,.,TGTGCCAGCAGTCCCACAGGGGGCTCGGAGACCCAGTACTTC,CASSPTGGSETQYF
TRBD1,TRBV9,TRBJ2-2,.,TGTGCCAGCAGCGCCAGACAGGGACATCCCCCCGGGGAGCTGTTTTTT,CASSARQGHPPGELFF
TRBD1,TRBV9,TRBJ2-2,few,TGTGCCAGCAGCGCCGGACAGGGGATCGGGGAGCTGTTTTTT,CASSAGQGIGELFF
.,TRBV7-3,TRBJ1-1,few,TGTGCCAGCAGCTTACAGGCGGGGAACACTGAAGCTTTCTTT,CASSLQAGNTEAFF
.,TRBV4-2,TRBJ2-7,.,TGTGCCAGCAGCGAAGAAAGGAGCTCCTACGAGCAGTACTTC,CASSEERSSYEQYF
TRBD2,TRBV23-1,TRBJ2-2,.,TGCGCCACTTCGCGGGGGATTCCCCGACGAAACACCGGGGAGCTGTTTTTT,CATSRGIPRRNTGELFF
TRBD1,TRBV18,TRBJ1-3,.,TGTGCCAGCTCGTACAACGCCCAGGGGGCGGGAAACACCATATATTTT,CASSYNAQGAGNTIYF
.,TRBV5-8,TRBJ2-3,.,TGTGCCAGCAGCTTGACAGGGGAGGTAGATACGCAGTATTTT,CASSLTGEVDTQYF
.,TRBV7-3,TRBJ1-2,.,TGTGCCAGCAGCTTAGAACAGGGCTATGGCTACACCTTC,CASSLEQGYGYTF
.,TRBV7-6,TRBJ1-1,.,TGTGCCAGCAGCCTTCGGAGTATGAACACTGAAGCTTTCTTT,CASSLRSMNTEAFF
.,TRBV7-3,TRBJ1-1,.,TGTGCCAGCAGCTTAGGGGGCGAGAACACTGAAGCTTTCTTT,CASSLGGENTEAFF
.,TRBV6-1,TRBJ2-7,.,TGTGCCAGCATGGTAGGACAGTCTTCCTACGAGCAGTACTTC,CASMVGQSSYEQYF
TRBD1,TRBV5-1,TRBJ2-7,.,TGCGCCAGCAGCTTGGATGTTGGACAGGGCTACGAGCAGTACTTC,CASSLDVGQGYEQYF
TRBD1,TRBV9,TRBJ1-4,.,TGTGCCAGTACATGGGGGACAGGGTATAATGAAAAACTGTTTTTT,CASTWGTGYNEKLFF
.,TRBV5-6,TRBJ2-1,.,TGTGCCAGCAGCTCCGCGGGCCGCATCTCTGGGAAGTTCTTC,CASSSAGRISGKFF
.,TRBV27,TRBJ2-7,.,TGTGCCAGCAGTCCCCAGGGATTGTCCTACGAGCAGTACTTC,CASSPQGLSYEQYF
.,TRBV19,TRBJ1-5,.,TGTGCCAGTAGTATTGACAGGTTGGGCCATCAGCCCCAGCATTTT,CASSIDRLGHQPQHF
.,TRBV15,TRBJ2-7,.,TGTGCCACCAGCAGAGATCCGGTCTACGAGCAGTACTTC,CATSRDPVYEQYF
.,TRBV19,TRBJ1-2,.,TGTGCCAGTAGTAGGAATAAGGAGGTTAATTATGGCTACACCTTC,CASSRNKEVNYGYTF
.,TRBV7-8,TRBJ1-6,.,TGTGCCAGCAGCTCGACACAGGGTGTGAATAATTCACCCCTCCACTTT,CASSSTQGVNNSPLHF
TRBD1,TRBV29-1,TRBJ1-2,.,TGCAGCTCACGGACAGGGGGCTATGGCTACACCTTC,CSSRTGGYGYTF
.,TRBV2,TRBJ2-3,.,TGTGCCAGCAGTGTGTTAGCGTCTAGTACAGATACGCAGTATTTT,CASSVLASSTDTQYF
TRBD1,TRBV6-6,TRBJ2-7,.,TGTGCCAGCAGTTACCCGAGACAGGGCGCCTACGAGCAGTACTTC,CASSYPRQGAYEQYF
TRBD1,TRBV7-2,TRBJ1-5,.,TGTGCCAGCAGCTTTGACAGGGGGTTAGATCAGCCCCAGCATTTT,CASSFDRGLDQPQHF
.,TRBV28,TRBJ1-1,.,TGTGCCAGCAGTCTGGGCCTTCCGAACACTGAAGCTTTCTTT,CASSLGLPNTEAFF
.,TRBV7-9,TRBJ1-2,.,TGTGCCAGCAGCTTCCCTCTCAGGGATGGCTACACCTTC,CASSFPLRDGYTF
.,TRBV21-1,TRBJ2-2,once,TGTGCCAGGATACAGGGGTGGGACACCGGGGAGCTGTTTTTT,CARIQGWDTGELFF
TRBD1,TRBV5-1,TRBJ2-1,.,TGCGCCAGCAGCAGCGGGACAGGGAATGAGCAGTTCTTC,CASSSGTGNEQFF
TRBD1,TRBV18,TRBJ2-3,.,TGTGCCAGCTCACCAATAGGACAGGGGCCCACAGATACGCAGTATTTT,CASSPIGQGPTDTQYF
TRBD2,TRBV28,TRBJ2-7,.,TGTGCCAGCAGTTTACTTACTAGCGGGGGGGCTTTCGAGCAGTACTTC,CASSLLTSGGAFEQYF
TRBD1,TRBV29-1,TRBJ1-2,once,TGCAGCGTTCGACAGGGTTGGGTCTACACCTTC,CSVRQGWVYTF
.,TRBV5-1,TRBJ2-7,.,TGCGCCAGCAGCTTGAGTTACACAGGGTCTTACGAGCAGTACTTC,CASSLSYTGSYEQYF
TRBD1,TRBV10-3,TRBJ1-4,.,TGTGCCATCAGTGGTTTTAACAGGGGCACAACTAATGAAAAACTGTTTTTT,CAISGFNRGTTNEKLFF
TRBD1,TRBV2,TRBJ1-2,.,TGTGCCAGCAGCCCGGGACAGATCTATGGCTACACCTTC,CASSPGQIYGYTF
TRBD1,TRBV7-9,TRBJ2-7,.,TGTGCCAGCAGCTTCGGACAGGTAACCTCCTACGAGCAGTACTTC,CASSFGQVTSYEQYF
.,TRBV10-2,TRBJ1-2,.,TGCGCCAGCAGTGAGCTGGGCAGGGGCAACTCCACCGGGGGCTACACCTTC,CASSELGRGNSTGGYTF
TRBD1,TRBV10-3,TRBJ2-3,.,TGTGCCATCAGCCCGGGTTGGGGGACAGGAGTTAGCACAGATACGCAGTATTTT,CAISPGWGTGVSTDTQYF
.,TRBV30,TRBJ1-1,.,TGTGCCTGGAGCGCCGCGAGCATGGGCGCTGAAGCTTTCTTT,CAWSAASMGAEAFF
.,TRBV29-1,TRBJ1-5,once,TGCAGCCCCCCCCTGGCAAACAATCAGCCCCAGCATTTT,CSPPLANNQPQHF
TRBD2,TRBV6-5,TRBJ2-5,once,TGTGCCAGTTCCCTACTAGCGGGGGGGGAGACCCAGTACTTC,CASSLLAGGETQYF
TRBD1,TRBV29-1,TRBJ1-5,.,TGCAGCGTTGCGGACAGGGGCATTAATCAGCCCCAGCATTTT,CSVADRGINQPQHF
.,TRBV7-2,TRBJ2-7,once,TGTGCCAGCAGCTATAGCAGACGCGAGCAGTACTTC,CASSYSRREQYF
TRBD1,TRBV14,TRBJ2-1,.,TGTGCCAGCAGCTCCCACAGGGGCTCCTACAATGAGCAGTTCTTC,CASSSHRGSYNEQFF
.,TRBV9,TRBJ2-5,.,TGTGCCAGCAGCCGCCAGGGGACAACGGAGACCCAGTACTTC,CASSRQGTTETQYF